Listed here is a single T cell receptor beta chain. The target antigen is unknown. The sample originates from a study of OX40 agonist ivuxolimab in advanced cancers. Study information: Earlier anti-PD-1, anti-PD-L1 or anti-CTLA-4 therapy was permitted; around 40% had received some.

Study outcomes and limitations: CD4+ T cells averaged fewer expanded clones than CD8+ T cells. At 0.1 to 3.0 mg/kg and by week 6, clonal expansion occurred in CD4+ and CD8+ blood T cells.

The CDR3 has 14 amino acids. The V and J ends lost 4 bases and 4 bases respectively, with 12 bases between them. Germline lookup yields CDR1 MGHRA and CDR2 YSYEKL. The table came from immunoSEQ multiplex PCR; TCRdb's copy has only in-frame clones and leaves some out. The sample has about 35,000 clones; approximately 80% are singletons. Patients were ruled out by autoimmune disease history or systemic immunosuppression. The chain carries TRBV4-1 and TRBJ2-3; D unclear. The receptor's source is an adult with an advanced solid tumor such as melanoma, head and neck, liver or kidney cancer. Sample: CD4+ or CD8+ T cells sorted from blood, taken in a trial of the OX40 agonist ivuxolimab. CDR3 loop: CASSLQIWADTQYF. The CDR3 DNA sequence: TGCGCCAGCAGCCTCCAGATTTGGGCAGATACGCAGTATTTT.